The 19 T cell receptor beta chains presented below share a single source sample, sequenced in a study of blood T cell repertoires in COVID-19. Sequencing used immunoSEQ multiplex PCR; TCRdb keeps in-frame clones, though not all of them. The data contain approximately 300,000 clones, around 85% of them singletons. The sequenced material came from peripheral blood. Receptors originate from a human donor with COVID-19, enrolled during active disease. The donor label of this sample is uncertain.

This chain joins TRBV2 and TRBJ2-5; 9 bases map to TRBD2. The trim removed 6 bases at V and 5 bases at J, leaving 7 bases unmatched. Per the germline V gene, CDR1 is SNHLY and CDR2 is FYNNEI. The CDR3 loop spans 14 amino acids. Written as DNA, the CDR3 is TGTGCCAGCAGCCCGGGACTAGCTACGGAGACCCAGTACTTC. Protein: CASSPGLATETQYF.

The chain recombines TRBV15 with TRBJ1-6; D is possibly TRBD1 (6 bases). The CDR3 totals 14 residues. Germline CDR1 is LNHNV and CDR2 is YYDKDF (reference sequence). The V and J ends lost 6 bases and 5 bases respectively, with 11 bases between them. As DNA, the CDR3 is TGTGCCACCAGTCTCGGACAGAATAATTCACCCCTCCACTTT. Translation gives CATSLGQNNSPLHF.

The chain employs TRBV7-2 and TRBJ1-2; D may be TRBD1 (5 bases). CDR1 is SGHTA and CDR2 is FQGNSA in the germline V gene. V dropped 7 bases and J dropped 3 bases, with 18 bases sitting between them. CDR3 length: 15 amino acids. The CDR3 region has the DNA TGTGCCAGCACCGAAATGGGGGGTGCAGACTATGGCTACACCTTC. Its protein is CASTEMGGADYGYTF.

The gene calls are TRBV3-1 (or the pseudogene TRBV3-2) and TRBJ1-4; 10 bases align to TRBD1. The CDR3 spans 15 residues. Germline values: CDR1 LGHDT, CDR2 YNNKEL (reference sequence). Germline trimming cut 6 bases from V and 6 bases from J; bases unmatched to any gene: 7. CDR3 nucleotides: TGTGCCAGCAGTTTCGGACAGGGGGGATATGAAAAACTGTTTTTT. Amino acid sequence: CASSFGQGGYEKLFF.

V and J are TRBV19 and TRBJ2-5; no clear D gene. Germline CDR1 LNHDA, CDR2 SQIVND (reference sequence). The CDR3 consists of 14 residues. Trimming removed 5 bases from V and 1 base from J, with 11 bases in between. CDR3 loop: CASSLTLGQETQYF. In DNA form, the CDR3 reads TGTGCCAGTAGTCTGACATTGGGCCAAGAGACCCAGTACTTC.

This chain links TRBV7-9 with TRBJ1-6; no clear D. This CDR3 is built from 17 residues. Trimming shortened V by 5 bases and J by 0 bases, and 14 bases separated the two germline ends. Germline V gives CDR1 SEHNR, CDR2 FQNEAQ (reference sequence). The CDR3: CASSPLSTSSYNSPLHF. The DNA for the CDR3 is TGTGCCAGCAGCCCGCTGTCCACGAGCTCCTATAATTCACCCCTCCACTTT.

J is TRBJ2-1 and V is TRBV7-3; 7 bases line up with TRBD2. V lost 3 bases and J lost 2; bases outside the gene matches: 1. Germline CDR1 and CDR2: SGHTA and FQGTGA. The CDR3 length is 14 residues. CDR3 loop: CASSLAGAYNEQFF. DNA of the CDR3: TGTGCCAGCAGCTTGGCGGGAGCCTACAATGAGCAGTTCTTC.

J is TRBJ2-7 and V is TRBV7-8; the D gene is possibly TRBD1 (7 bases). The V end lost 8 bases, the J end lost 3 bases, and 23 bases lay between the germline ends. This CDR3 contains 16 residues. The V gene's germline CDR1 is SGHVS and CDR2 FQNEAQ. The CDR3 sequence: CASASVWGDRHYEQYF. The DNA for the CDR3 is TGTGCCAGCGCCTCGGTCTGGGGGGACAGACACTACGAGCAGTACTTC.

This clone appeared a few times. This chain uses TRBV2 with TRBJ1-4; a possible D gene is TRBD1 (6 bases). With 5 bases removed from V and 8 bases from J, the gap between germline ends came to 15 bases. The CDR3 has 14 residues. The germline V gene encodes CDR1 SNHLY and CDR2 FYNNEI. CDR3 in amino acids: CASSLGQSVEKLFF. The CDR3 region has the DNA TGTGCCAGCAGTCTAGGACAGTCCGTGGAAAAACTGTTTTTT.

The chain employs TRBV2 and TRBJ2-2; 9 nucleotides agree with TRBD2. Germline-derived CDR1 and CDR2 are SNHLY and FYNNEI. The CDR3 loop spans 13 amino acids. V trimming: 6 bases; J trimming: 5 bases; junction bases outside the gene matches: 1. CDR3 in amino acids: CASSAGGTGELFF. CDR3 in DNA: TGTGCCAGCAGCGCGGGAGGGACCGGGGAGCTGTTTTTT.

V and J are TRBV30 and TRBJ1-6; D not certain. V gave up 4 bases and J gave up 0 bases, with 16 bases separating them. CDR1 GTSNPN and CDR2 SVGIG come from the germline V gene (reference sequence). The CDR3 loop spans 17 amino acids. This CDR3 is CAWTEGLLGSYNSPLHF. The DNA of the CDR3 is TGTGCCTGGACGGAGGGCCTCCTTGGCTCCTATAATTCACCCCTCCACTTT.

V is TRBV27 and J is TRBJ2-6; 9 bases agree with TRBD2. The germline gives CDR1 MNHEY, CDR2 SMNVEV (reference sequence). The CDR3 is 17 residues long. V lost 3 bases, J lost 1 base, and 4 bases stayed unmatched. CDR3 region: CASSFAGGPSGANVLTF. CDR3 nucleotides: TGTGCCAGCAGTTTTGCGGGAGGGCCATCTGGGGCCAACGTCCTGACTTTC.

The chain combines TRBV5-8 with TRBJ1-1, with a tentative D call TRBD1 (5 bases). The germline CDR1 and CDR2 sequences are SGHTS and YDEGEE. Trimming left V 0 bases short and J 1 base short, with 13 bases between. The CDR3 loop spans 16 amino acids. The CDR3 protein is CASSLGLGGGNTEAFF. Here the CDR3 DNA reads TGTGCCAGCAGCTTGGGTTTGGGCGGGGGGAACACTGAAGCTTTCTTT.

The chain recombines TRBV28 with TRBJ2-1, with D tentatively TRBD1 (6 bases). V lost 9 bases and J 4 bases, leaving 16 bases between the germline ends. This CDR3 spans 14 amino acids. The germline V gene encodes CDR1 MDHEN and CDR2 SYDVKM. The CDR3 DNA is TGTGCCAGTCAGACAGGAATACGATACAATGAGCAGTTCTTC. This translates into CASQTGIRYNEQFF.

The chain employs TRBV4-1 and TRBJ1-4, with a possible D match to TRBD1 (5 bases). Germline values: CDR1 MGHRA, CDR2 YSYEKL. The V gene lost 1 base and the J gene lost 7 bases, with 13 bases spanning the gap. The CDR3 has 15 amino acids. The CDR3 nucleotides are TGCGCCAGCAGCCAAGGGCCTGGGGGGGGTGAAAAACTGTTTTTT. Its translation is CASSQGPGGGEKLFF.

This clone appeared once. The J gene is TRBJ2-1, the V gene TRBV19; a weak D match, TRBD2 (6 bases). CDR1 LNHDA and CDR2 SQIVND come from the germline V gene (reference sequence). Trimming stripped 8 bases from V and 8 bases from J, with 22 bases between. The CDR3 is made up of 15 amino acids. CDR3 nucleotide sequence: TGTGCCAGTCTCCCAGCCGGGGGAACTAGACATGAGCAGTTCTTC. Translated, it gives CASLPAGGTRHEQFF.

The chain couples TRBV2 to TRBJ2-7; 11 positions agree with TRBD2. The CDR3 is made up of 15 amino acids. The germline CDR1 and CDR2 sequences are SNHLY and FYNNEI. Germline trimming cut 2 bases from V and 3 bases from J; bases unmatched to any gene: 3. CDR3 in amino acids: CASSESLAGGYEQYF. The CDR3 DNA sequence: TGTGCCAGCAGTGAAAGTCTAGCGGGAGGCTACGAGCAGTACTTC.

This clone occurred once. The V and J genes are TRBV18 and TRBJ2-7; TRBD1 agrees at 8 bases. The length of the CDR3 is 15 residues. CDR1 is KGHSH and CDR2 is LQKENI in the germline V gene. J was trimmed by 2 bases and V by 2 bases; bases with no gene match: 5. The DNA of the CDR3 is TGTGCCAGCTCACCAGTCAGGGGGCTGGCCTACGAGCAGTACTTC. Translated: CASSPVRGLAYEQYF.

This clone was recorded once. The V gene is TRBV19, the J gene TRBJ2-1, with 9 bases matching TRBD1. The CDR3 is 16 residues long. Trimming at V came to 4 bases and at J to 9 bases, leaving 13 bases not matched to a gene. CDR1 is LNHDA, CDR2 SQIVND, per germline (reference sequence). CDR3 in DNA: TGTGCCAGTAGTACCCCGGACAGGGGTGTGGGGGTTGAGCAGTTCTTC. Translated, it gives CASSTPDRGVGVEQFF.